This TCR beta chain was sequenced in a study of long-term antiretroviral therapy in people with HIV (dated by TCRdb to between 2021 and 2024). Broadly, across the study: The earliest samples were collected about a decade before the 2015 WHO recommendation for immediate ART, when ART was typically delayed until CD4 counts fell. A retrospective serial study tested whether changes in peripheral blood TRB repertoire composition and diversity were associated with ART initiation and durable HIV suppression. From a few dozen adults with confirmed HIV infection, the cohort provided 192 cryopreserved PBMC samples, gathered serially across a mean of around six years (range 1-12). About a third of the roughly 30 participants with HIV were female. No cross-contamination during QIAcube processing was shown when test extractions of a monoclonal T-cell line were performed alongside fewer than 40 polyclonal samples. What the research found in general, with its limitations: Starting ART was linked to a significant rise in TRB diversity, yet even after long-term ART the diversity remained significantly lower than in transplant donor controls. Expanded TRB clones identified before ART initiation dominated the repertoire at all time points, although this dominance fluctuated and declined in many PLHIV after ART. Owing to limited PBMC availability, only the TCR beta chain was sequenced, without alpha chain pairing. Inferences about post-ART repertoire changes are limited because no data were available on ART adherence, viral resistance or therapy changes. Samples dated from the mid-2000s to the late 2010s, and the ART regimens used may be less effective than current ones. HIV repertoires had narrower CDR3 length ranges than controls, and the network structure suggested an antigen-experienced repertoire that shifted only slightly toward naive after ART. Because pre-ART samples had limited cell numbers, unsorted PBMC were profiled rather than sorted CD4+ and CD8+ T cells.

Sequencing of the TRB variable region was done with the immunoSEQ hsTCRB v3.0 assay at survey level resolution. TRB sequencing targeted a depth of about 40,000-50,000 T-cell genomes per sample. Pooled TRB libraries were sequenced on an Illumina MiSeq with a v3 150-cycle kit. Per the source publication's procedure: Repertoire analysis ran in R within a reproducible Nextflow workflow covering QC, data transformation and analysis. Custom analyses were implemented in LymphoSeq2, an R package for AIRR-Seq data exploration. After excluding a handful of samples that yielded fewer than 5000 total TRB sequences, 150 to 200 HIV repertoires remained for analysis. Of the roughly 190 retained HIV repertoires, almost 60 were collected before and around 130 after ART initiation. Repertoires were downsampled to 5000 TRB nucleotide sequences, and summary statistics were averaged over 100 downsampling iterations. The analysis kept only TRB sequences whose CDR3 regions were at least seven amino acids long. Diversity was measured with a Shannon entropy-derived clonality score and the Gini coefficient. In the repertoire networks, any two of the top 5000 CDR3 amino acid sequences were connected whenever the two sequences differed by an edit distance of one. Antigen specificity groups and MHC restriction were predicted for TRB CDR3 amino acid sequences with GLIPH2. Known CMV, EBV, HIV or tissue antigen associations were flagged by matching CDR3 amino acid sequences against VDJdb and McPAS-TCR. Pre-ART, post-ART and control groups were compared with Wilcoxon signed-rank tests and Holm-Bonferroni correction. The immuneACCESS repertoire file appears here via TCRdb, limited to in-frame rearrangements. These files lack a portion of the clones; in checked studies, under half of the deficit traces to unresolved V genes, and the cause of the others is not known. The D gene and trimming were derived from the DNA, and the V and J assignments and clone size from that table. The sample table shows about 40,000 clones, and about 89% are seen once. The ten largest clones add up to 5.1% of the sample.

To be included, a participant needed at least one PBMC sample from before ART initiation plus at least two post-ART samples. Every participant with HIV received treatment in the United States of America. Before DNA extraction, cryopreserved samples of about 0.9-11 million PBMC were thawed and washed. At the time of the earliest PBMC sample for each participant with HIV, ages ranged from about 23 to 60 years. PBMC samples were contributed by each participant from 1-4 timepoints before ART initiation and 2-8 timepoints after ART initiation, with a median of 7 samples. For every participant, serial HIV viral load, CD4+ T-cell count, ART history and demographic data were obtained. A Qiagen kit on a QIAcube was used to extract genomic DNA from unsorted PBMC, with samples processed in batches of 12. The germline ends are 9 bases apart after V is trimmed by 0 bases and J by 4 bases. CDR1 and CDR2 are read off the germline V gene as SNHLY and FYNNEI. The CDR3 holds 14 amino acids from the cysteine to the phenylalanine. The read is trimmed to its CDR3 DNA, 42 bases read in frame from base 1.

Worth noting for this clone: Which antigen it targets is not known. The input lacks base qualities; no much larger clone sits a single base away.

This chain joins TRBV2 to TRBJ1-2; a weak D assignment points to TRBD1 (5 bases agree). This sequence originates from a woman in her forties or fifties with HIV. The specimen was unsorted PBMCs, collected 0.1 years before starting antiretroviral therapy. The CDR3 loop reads CASSEAQGSYGYTF. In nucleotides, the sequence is TGTGCCAGCAGTGAAGCGCAGGGCAGCTATGGCTACACCTTC.